This TCR beta chain was identified in a study of OX40 agonist ivuxolimab in advanced cancers. Study in general: Patients received the agonistic anti-OX40 (CD134) antibody ivuxolimab. Patient treatment consisted of intravenous ivuxolimab administration every 2 weeks at 0.01 to 10 mg/kg. Dose-escalation patients had hepatocellular carcinoma, melanoma, renal cell or head and neck cancer. A history of anti-PD-1, anti-PD-L1 or anti-CTLA-4 therapy was acceptable, and roughly 40% had some.

TCRdb's copy holds only in-frame clones and misses some; the assay was immunoSEQ multiplex PCR. This sample carries 25,000 to 30,000 clones, more than 70% of them seen once, and the ten largest clones take roughly a sixth. The CDR3 has 11 residues. Germline V CDR1 and CDR2: DFQATT, SNEGSKA (reference sequence). V was trimmed by 5 bases and J by 0 bases, leaving 5 bases between them. The sample in question was CD4+ or CD8+ T cells sorted from blood, obtained in a trial of the OX40 agonist ivuxolimab. This receptor was obtained from an adult with an advanced solid tumor such as melanoma, head and neck, liver or kidney cancer. V and J are TRBV20-1 and TRBJ2-7; D is perhaps TRBD1 or TRBD2 (5 bases each). In DNA form, the CDR3 reads TGCAGTGCTGGGGGCTCCTACGAGCAGTACTTC. Its protein is CSAGGSYEQYF.